This TCR beta chain was retrieved from a study of blood T cells in healthy people across ages. Across the whole study: In model experiments, template switching was able to capture about one barcoded beta molecule for every two T cells that were present.

Total RNA was extracted at no less than 5.5 micrograms per sample. The CDR3 has 14 amino acids. CDR1 MGHRA and CDR2 YSYEKL come from the germline V gene. The V end lost 0 bases, the J end lost 5 bases, and 8 bases lay between the germline ends. This clonotype was seen only a few times. Then a second PCR, running about 6 to 12 cycles, was carried out with a sample-barcoded 5' primer and a J-beta primer mix. One entry per CDR3 protein results from TCRdb running MiXCR on the 5' RACE reads. Counted here are roughly 1.4 million distinct CDR3 sequences, 59% occurring once; the ten biggest clones make up 6.5% to 8%.

The source material was blood. The sequence was collected from a man aged 18 to 30 in good health. V usage is TRBV4-1 and J usage is TRBJ1-5; D is possibly TRBD1 (6 bases). CDR3 DNA sequence: TGCGCCAGCAGCCAAGAGGCAGGGGATCAGCCCCAGCATTTT. It is translated as CASSQEAGDQPQHF.